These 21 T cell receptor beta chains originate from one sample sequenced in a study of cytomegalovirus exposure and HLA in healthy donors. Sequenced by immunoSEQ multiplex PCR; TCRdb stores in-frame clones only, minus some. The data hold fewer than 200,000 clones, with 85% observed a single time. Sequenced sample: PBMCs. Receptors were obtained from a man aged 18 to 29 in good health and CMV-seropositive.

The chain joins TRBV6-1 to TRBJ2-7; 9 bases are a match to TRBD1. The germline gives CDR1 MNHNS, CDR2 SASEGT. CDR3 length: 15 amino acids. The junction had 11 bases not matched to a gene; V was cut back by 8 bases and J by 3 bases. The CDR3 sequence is CASSPFGDRVYEQYF. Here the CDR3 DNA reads TGTGCCAGCTCTCCTTTTGGGGACAGGGTCTACGAGCAGTACTTC.

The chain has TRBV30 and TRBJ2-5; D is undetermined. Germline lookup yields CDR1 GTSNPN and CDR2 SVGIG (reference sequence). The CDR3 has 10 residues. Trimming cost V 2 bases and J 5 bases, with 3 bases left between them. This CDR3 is CAWSSETQYF. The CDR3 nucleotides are TGTGCCTGGAGTTCGGAGACCCAGTACTTC.

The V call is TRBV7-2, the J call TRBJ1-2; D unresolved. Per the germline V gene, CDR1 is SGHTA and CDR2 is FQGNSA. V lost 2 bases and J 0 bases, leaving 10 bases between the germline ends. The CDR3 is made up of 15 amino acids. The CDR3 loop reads CASSLFGGPNYGYTF. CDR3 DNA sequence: TGTGCCAGCAGCTTATTCGGAGGTCCTAACTATGGCTACACCTTC. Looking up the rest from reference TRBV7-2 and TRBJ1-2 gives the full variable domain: GAGVSQSPSNKVTEKGKDVELRCDPISGHTALYWYRQSLGQGLEFLIYFQGNSAPDKSGLPSDRFSAERTGGSVSTLTIQRTQQEDSAVYLCASSLFGGPNYGYTFGSGTRLTVV.

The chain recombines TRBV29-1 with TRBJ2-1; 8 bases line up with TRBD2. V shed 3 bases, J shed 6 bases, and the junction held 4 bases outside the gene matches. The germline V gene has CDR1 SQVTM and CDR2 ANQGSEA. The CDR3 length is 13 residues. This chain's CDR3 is CSVDGTSPNEQFF. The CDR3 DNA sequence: TGCAGCGTTGATGGGACTAGTCCCAATGAGCAGTTCTTC.

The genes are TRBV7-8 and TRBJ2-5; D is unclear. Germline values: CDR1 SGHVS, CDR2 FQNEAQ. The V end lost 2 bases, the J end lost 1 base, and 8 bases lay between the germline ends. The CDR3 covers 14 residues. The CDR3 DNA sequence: TGTGCCAGCAGCTTATACAACACCCAAGAGACCCAGTACTTC. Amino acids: CASSLYNTQETQYF. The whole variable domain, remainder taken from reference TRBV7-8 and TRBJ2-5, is GAGVSQSPRYKVAKRGQDVALRCDPISGHVSLFWYQQALGQGPEFLTYFQNEAQLDKSGLPSDRFFAERPEGSVSTLKIQRTQQEDSAVYLCASSLYNTQETQYFGPGTRLLVL.

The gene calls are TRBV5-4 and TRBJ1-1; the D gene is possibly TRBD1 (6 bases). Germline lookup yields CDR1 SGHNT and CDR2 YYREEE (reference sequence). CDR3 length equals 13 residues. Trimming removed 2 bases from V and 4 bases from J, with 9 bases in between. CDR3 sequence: CASSLGGSTEAFF. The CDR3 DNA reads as TGTGCCAGCAGCTTAGGGGGTAGCACTGAAGCTTTCTTT.

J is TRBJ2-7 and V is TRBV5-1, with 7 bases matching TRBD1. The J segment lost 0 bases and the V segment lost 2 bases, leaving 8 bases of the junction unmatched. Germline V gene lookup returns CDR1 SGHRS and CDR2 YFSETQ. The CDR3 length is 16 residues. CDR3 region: CASSFSPGQSSYEQYF. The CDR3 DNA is TGCGCCAGCAGCTTCTCCCCGGGACAGAGCTCCTACGAGCAGTACTTC. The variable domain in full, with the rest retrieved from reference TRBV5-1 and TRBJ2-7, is KAGVTQTPRYLIKTRGQQVTLSCSPISGHRSVSWYQQTPGQGLQFLFEYFSETQRNKGNFPGRFSGRQFSNSRSEMNVSTLELGDSALYLCASSFSPGQSSYEQYFGPGTRLTVT.

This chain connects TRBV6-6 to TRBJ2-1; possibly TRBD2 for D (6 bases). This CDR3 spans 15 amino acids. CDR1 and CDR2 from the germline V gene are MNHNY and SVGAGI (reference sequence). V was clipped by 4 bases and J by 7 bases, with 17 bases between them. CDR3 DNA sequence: TGTGCCAGCAGTTCCGGGACGGGGGTTGCTAATGAGCAGTTCTTC. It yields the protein CASSSGTGVANEQFF.

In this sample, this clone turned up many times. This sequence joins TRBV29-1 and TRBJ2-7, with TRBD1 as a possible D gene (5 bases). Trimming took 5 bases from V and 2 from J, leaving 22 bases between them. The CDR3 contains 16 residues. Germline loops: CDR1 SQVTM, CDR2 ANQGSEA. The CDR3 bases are TGCAGCGTTAGTTCGACTCGAGGTCCCAGGGCCTACGAGCAGTACTTC. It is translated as CSVSSTRGPRAYEQYF.

The CDR3 sequence is CASSPTGGSSYEQYF. The CDR3 region has the DNA TGTGCCAGCAGTCCCACAGGGGGTAGCTCCTACGAGCAGTACTTC. The chain recombines TRBV6-1 with TRBJ2-7; the match to TRBD1 covers 8 bases. Germline trimming cut 5 bases from V and 0 bases from J; bases unmatched to any gene: 6. The CDR3 is 15 amino acids. Germline CDR1 MNHNS, CDR2 SASEGT.

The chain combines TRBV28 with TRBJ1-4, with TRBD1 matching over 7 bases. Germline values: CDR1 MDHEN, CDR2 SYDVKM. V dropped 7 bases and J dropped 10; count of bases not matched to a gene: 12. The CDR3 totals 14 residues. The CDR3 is CASTRDSPVGKLFF. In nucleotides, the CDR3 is TGTGCCAGCACCAGGGACAGCCCCGTAGGAAAACTGTTTTTT.

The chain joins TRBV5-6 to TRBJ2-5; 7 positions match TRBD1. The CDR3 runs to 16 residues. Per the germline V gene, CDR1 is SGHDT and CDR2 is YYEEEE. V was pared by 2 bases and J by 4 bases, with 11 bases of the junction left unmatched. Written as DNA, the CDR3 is TGTGCCAGCAGCTTCTTTTACGGACAGGAAGTAGAGACCCAGTACTTC. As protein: CASSFFYGQEVETQYF.

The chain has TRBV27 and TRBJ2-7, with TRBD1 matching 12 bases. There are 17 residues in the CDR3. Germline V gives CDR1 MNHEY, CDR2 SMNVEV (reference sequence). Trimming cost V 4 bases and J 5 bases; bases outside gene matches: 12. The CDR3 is CASSSIHSGTGGDEQYF. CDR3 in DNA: TGTGCCAGCAGTTCGATCCACTCCGGGACAGGGGGCGACGAGCAGTACTTC.

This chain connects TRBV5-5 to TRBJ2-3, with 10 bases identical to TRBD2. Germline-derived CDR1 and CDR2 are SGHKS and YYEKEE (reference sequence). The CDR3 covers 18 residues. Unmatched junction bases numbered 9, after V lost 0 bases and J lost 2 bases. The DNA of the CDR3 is TGTGCCAGCAGCTTGGTGGCTAGCGGGGGACCTTCCACAGATACGCAGTATTTT. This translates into CASSLVASGGPSTDTQYF.

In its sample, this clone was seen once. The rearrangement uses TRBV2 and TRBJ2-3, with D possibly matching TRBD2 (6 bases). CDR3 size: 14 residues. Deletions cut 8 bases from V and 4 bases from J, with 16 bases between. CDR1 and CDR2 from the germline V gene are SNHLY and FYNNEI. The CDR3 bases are TGTGCCAGCTTCCGGGAGAGAAACGCAGATACGCAGTATTTT. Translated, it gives CASFRERNADTQYF. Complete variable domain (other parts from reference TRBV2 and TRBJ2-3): EPEVTQTPSHQVTQMGQEVILRCVPISNHLYFYWYRQILGQKVEFLVSFYNNEISEKSEIFDDQFSVERPDGSNFTLKIRSTKLEDSAMYFCASFRERNADTQYFGPGTRLTVL.

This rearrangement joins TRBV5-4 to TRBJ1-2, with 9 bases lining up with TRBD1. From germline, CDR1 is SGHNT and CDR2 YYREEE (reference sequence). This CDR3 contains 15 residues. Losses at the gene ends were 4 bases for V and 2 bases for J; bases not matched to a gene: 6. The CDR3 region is CASSPGQGVNYGYTF. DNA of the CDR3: TGTGCCAGCAGCCCGGGACAGGGCGTGAACTATGGCTACACCTTC.

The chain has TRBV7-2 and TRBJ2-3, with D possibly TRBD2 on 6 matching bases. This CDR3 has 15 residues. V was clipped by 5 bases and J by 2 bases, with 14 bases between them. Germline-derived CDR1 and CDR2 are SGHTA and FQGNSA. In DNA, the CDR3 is TGTGCCAGCAGCCCATCTGGACTAACCACAGATACGCAGTATTTT. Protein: CASSPSGLTTDTQYF.

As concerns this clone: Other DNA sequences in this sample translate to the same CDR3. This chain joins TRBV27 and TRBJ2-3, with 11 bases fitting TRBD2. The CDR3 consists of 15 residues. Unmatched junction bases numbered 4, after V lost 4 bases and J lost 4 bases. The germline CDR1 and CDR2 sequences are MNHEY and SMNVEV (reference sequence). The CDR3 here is CASSSGTSGADTQYF. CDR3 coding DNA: TGTGCCAGCAGTTCCGGGACTAGCGGTGCAGATACGCAGTATTTT.

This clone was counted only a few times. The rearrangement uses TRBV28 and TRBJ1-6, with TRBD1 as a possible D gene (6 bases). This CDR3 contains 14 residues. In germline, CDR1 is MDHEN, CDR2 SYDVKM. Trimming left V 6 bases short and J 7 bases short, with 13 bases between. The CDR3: CASRRQVLNSPLHF. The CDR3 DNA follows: TGTGCCAGCAGGAGACAGGTTCTAAATTCACCCCTCCACTTT.

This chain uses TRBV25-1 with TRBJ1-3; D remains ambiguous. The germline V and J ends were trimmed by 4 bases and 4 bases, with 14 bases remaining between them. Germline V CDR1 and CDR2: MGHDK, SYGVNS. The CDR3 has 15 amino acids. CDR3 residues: CASSGTRRRGNTIYF. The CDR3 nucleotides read TGTGCCAGCAGTGGTACAAGGAGAAGAGGAAACACCATATATTTT.

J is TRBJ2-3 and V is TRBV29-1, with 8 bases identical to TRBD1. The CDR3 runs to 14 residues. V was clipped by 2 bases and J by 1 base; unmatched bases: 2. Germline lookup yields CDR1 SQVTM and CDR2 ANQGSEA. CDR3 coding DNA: TGCAGCGTTGAAAACAGGGGGGGCACAGATACGCAGTATTTT. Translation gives CSVENRGGTDTQYF.